The clone carrying this TCR beta chain was observed a few times. V lost 5 bases to trimming and J lost 7 bases, with 12 bases between them. CDR1 SGHTA and CDR2 FQGTGA come from the germline V gene. The CDR3 is 12 residues long. TCRdb keeps only in-frame clones here, not all; method: immunoSEQ multiplex PCR. The table records roughly 500,000 clones, roughly 89% of them present only once. These data are taken from a study of blood T cell repertoires in COVID-19. Background on the study: From T cells, B-cell-depleted T cells, or PBMCs came the material, which was cDNA or gDNA.

Seattle patients were enrolled while actively infected and followed longitudinally. This clonotype was obtained from a man younger than 30 with COVID-19, enrolled during active disease. V usage is TRBV7-3 and J usage is TRBJ2-7, with D perhaps matching TRBD2 (5 bases). The sequenced sample was peripheral blood. The CDR3 reads CASSPREGEQYF. CDR3 sequence (DNA): TGTGCCAGCAGCCCGCGCGAGGGAGAGCAGTACTTC.